This T cell receptor beta chain was sequenced in a study of T cell repertoires in cytomegalovirus infection. TCRdb fed the reads into MiXCR, producing one record per CDR3 protein. The table lists about 130,000 distinct CDR3 sequences, almost 9% of them singletons. There are many counts of this clonotype. Per the germline V gene, CDR1 is MDHEN and CDR2 is SYDVKM. V lost 1 base, J lost 4 bases, and 8 bases stayed unmatched. The CDR3 has 18 residues. The chain couples TRBV28 to TRBJ2-6, with 9 bases that match TRBD1. The sequenced sample was PBMCs. This clonotype was sampled from a human donor in good health (CMV status not recorded). Some clones in this sample may be carry-over from other donors' samples. The CDR3 reads CASSLSGTGLTGANVLTF. The DNA of the CDR3 is TGTGCCAGCAGTTTATCCGGGACAGGGTTAACAGGGGCCAACGTCCTGACTTTC.